The 3 T cell receptor beta chains presented below share a single source sample, sequenced in a study of monozygotic twins with inflammatory bowel disease. Using the 5' RACE reads, TCRdb records one entry per CDR3 protein without DNA. The sample has around 200,000 distinct CDR3 sequences. The specimen sequenced was blood. Receptors originate from a human donor with ulcerative colitis or Crohn's disease, or a healthy co-twin of an affected twin (not recorded which).

V gene TRBV6-1 combines with J gene TRBJ1-1. CDR1 is MNHNS and CDR2 is SASEGT in the germline V gene. This CDR3 contains 13 residues. The CDR3 loop is CASTEWGNTEAFF.

V usage is TRBV10-3 and J usage is TRBJ2-3; the TCRdb D gene call, TRBD1, has no DNA to confirm it. Germline CDR1 and CDR2: ENHRY and SYGVKD. CDR3 length: 18 amino acids. Here the CDR3 reads CAISDFGDQDRSTDTQYF.

V is TRBV7-6 and J is TRBJ2-7; the D call from TCRdb, TRBD1, cannot be confirmed without DNA. This CDR3 comprises 17 residues. The V gene's germline CDR1 is SGHVS and CDR2 FNYEAQ. CDR3 sequence: CASSLEGPTSYSYEQYF.